This T cell receptor beta chain stems from a study of T cell repertoires in cytomegalovirus infection. Background on the study: Public TCR beta signatures marked donors with CMV infection and the matching HLA.

This clonotype was recorded a few times. Its antigen is unidentified. V shed 4 bases and J shed 7 bases, with 14 bases lying between them. This CDR3 spans 14 amino acids. Per germline, CDR1 MNHNY and CDR2 SVGAGI (reference sequence). Each CDR3 protein gets one entry after TCRdb re-called the reads with MiXCR. The repertoire holds tens of thousands of distinct CDR3 sequences, with around 18% as singletons. General study points: Pooled public TCR beta family frequency picked out CMV carriers with the relevant HLA. Ex vivo, HLA-C-restricted CMV-specific TCR beta clonotypes prevailed over the rest of the response.

The chain has TRBV6-6 and TRBJ2-1; D ambiguous. The sequence derives from a human donor in good health (CMV status not recorded). Some clones in this sample may be carry-over from other donors' samples. The material was CD8+ T cells from cultured PBMCs, obtained from culture after CMV antigen stimulation. The CDR3 protein is CASSSTTFSNEQFF. DNA for the CDR3: TGTGCCAGCAGTTCCACGACTTTCTCAAATGAGCAGTTCTTC.